The 24 T cell receptor beta chains below were found in one sample sequenced in a study of blood T cell repertoires in COVID-19. Clones were read by immunoSEQ multiplex PCR, and TCRdb kept only the in-frame ones, dropping some. Of about 300,000 clones listed, under 90% are singletons. The sequencing input was PBMCs or T cells enriched from blood (not recorded which). The receptors originated from a woman younger than 30 who had recovered from COVID-19.

The CDR3 sequence: CASTTTSFGTGELFF. The DNA of the CDR3 is TGTGCCAGCACCACGACTAGTTTCGGAACCGGGGAGCTGTTTTTT. The rearrangement uses TRBV11-2 and TRBJ2-2; weak D call: TRBD2 (6 bases). The CDR3 spans 15 residues. CDR1 and CDR2 from the germline V gene are SGHAT and FQNNGV. Trimming pared 7 bases from V and 5 bases from J, leaving 17 bases between.

This clone has only one observation. The rearrangement joins TRBV20-1 to TRBJ2-7; 8 bases match TRBD2. The germline gives CDR1 DFQATT, CDR2 SNEGSKA (reference sequence). The ends lost 3 bases at V and 0 bases at J; junction bases unmatched: 13. The CDR3 has 17 amino acids. The CDR3 region is CSASLVPQREISYEQYF. In nucleotides, the CDR3 is TGCAGTGCTAGTTTGGTCCCGCAGCGGGAGATCTCCTACGAGCAGTACTTC.

The V call is TRBV29-1, the J call TRBJ1-4; D uncertain. The length of the CDR3 is 12 residues. Trimming removed 0 bases at V and 10 bases at J, with 9 bases between. CDR1 SQVTM and CDR2 ANQGSEA come from the germline V gene. The CDR3, as DNA: TGCAGCGTTGAAGATCTGATGAGAAAACTGTTTTTT. Translated, it gives CSVEDLMRKLFF.

This chain connects TRBV3-1 (or the pseudogene TRBV3-2) to TRBJ2-2; possibly TRBD1 for D (6 bases). The CDR3 consists of 13 residues. Germline values: CDR1 LGHDT, CDR2 YNNKEL (reference sequence). Trimming left V 3 bases short and J 5 bases short, with 7 bases between. CDR3 sequence: CASSQGATGELFF. The CDR3 region has the DNA TGTGCCAGCAGCCAGGGGGCGACCGGGGAGCTGTTTTTT.

The chain links TRBV4-1 to TRBJ2-3; the match to TRBD1 covers 7 bases. Germline trimming cut 4 bases from V and 5 bases from J; bases unmatched to any gene: 18. This CDR3 spans 18 amino acids. Germline V gene sequence: CDR1 MGHRA, CDR2 YSYEKL. CDR3: CASSRGHGDSHAGDTQYF. As DNA, the CDR3 is TGCGCCAGCAGCCGGGGGCACGGGGACAGTCACGCAGGAGATACGCAGTATTTT.

The V gene is TRBV10-3, the J gene TRBJ1-5, with a weak D call TRBD1 (6 bases). CDR3 length: 15 residues. The germline CDR1 and CDR2 sequences are ENHRY and SYGVKD. V was clipped by 1 base and J by 3 bases, with 10 bases between them. CDR3: CAISEYPGVNQPQHF. For the CDR3, the DNA is TGTGCCATCAGTGAGTATCCAGGGGTCAATCAGCCCCAGCATTTT.

This clone occurred once. The gene calls are TRBV20-1 and TRBJ2-1; D is possibly TRBD1 (6 bases). Germline lookup yields CDR1 DFQATT and CDR2 SNEGSKA (reference sequence). The CDR3 covers 14 residues. V dropped 3 bases and J dropped 6 bases, with 15 bases sitting between them. The CDR3 nucleotides are TGCAGTGCTAGTCCTGGGGGCAGGGTCAATGAGCAGTTCTTC. This gives the protein CSASPGGRVNEQFF.

J is TRBJ1-2 and V is TRBV13; 7 bases map to TRBD1. The ends lost 3 bases at V and 7 bases at J; junction bases unmatched: 8. Germline-derived CDR1 and CDR2 are PRHDT and FYEKMQ (reference sequence). The CDR3 covers 14 residues. The CDR3 spells CASSFQTGTSGYTF. The CDR3 DNA reads TGTGCCAGCAGCTTCCAGACAGGGACAAGTGGCTACACCTTC.

The CDR3 region is CASSLGQLNTIYF. The CDR3 nucleotides read TGCGCCAGCAGCTTGGGACAGCTAAACACCATATATTTT. The chain couples TRBV5-1 to TRBJ1-3, with D maybe TRBD1 (5 bases). The CDR3 totals 13 residues. Germline lookup yields CDR1 SGHRS and CDR2 YFSETQ. Between the trimmed V and J ends, which lost 0 bases and 6 bases, there was a span of 7 bases.

The rearrangement uses TRBV30 and TRBJ1-1, with 11 bases fitting TRBD1. The CDR3 covers 14 residues. Germline CDR1 GTSNPN, CDR2 SVGIG (reference sequence). V lost 5 bases to trimming and J lost 7 bases; unmatched junction nucleotides: 9. The CDR3 region is CAWWRTGGYVEAFF. CDR3 sequence (DNA): TGTGCCTGGTGGAGGACAGGGGGCTATGTTGAAGCTTTCTTT.

V is TRBV4-1 and J is TRBJ2-7; D is possibly TRBD2 (6 bases). The CDR3 sequence is 16 residues long. The germline V gene has CDR1 MGHRA and CDR2 YSYEKL. Trimming left V 3 bases short and J 7 bases short, with 22 bases between. The chain's CDR3 is CASSQGTRTGEVEQYF. The CDR3 DNA reads as TGCGCCAGCAGCCAGGGGACCCGGACGGGGGAGGTGGAGCAGTACTTC.

This clone was recorded a few times. The J gene is TRBJ1-3, the V gene TRBV7-3; the D is unclear. Per germline, CDR1 SGHTA and CDR2 FQGTGA. The CDR3 runs 13 residues. V was pared by 6 bases and J by 1 base, with 7 bases between. CDR3 sequence (DNA): TGTGCCAGCAGGGCTGAATCTGGAAACACCATATATTTT. It specifies CASRAESGNTIYF.

The chain uses TRBV28 and TRBJ1-2; no clear D. The CDR3 runs 14 residues. Germline V gene data show CDR1 as MDHEN and CDR2 as SYDVKM. The V end was cut by 5 bases, the J end by 8 bases, with 18 bases between. The CDR3 bases are TGTGCCAGCAGTGTACGGGAATTAAAGTGGGGCTACACCTTC. Amino acid sequence: CASSVRELKWGYTF.

This chain uses TRBV2 with TRBJ1-5; 9 positions agree with TRBD1. V gave up 6 bases and J gave up 7 bases; unmatched junction bases: 10. The CDR3 is made up of 15 amino acids. The germline V gene encodes CDR1 SNHLY and CDR2 FYNNEI. CDR3 nucleotide sequence: TGTGCCAGCAGGCCGGGACAGGGAGGCGTCCAGCCCCAGCATTTT. This sequence encodes CASRPGQGGVQPQHF.

J is TRBJ1-1 and V is TRBV4-1; the D gene is possibly TRBD1 (6 bases). Germline CDR1 reads MGHRA; CDR2 reads YSYEKL. V was cut by 5 bases and J by 3 bases, with 19 bases left in between. The CDR3 has 16 amino acids. The CDR3 region is CASSDLARGTYTEAFF. The CDR3, as DNA: TGCGCCAGCAGCGACTTAGCAAGGGGGACCTACACTGAAGCTTTCTTT.

The genes are TRBV2 and TRBJ2-3; 10 bases line up with TRBD2. Per germline, CDR1 SNHLY and CDR2 FYNNEI. The ends lost 4 bases at V and 4 bases at J; junction bases unmatched: 8. The CDR3 has 16 amino acids. CDR3 in amino acids: CASSAKLAGVADTQYF. CDR3 nucleotide sequence: TGTGCCAGCAGTGCGAAGCTAGCGGGAGTAGCAGATACGCAGTATTTT.

The chain combines TRBV4-1 with TRBJ2-2; 8 positions agree with TRBD2. This CDR3 has 19 residues. J lost 5 bases, V lost 2 bases, and 16 bases had no gene match. Germline values: CDR1 MGHRA, CDR2 YSYEKL. The CDR3 region is CASSQLIGAGGTTTGELFF. The CDR3 DNA sequence: TGCGCCAGCAGCCAACTTATCGGCGCGGGGGGAACGACAACCGGGGAGCTGTTTTTT.

This rearrangement joins TRBV30 to TRBJ2-1; 11 positions agree with TRBD2. With V trimmed by 3 bases and J by 8 bases, 6 bases remained unmatched. The CDR3 length is 14 residues. Germline V lookup: CDR1 GTSNPN, CDR2 SVGIG (reference sequence). The CDR3 DNA reads as TGTGCCTGGAGAAGACTAGCGGGGTTCGATGAGCAGTTCTTC. Translated, it gives CAWRRLAGFDEQFF.

This clone was seen once. V usage is TRBV2 and J usage is TRBJ1-1, with a tentative D call TRBD1 (5 bases). The CDR3 loop spans 13 amino acids. Trimming cost V 2 bases and J 5 bases, with 9 bases left between them. Per germline, CDR1 SNHLY and CDR2 FYNNEI. This CDR3 reads CASSELGGTEAFF. CDR3 coding DNA: TGTGCCAGCAGTGAATTGGGGGGAACTGAAGCTTTCTTT. The full variable domain, completed using reference TRBV2 and TRBJ1-1, is EPEVTQTPSHQVTQMGQEVILRCVPISNHLYFYWYRQILGQKVEFLVSFYNNEISEKSEIFDDQFSVERPDGSNFTLKIRSTKLEDSAMYFCASSELGGTEAFFGQGTRLTVV.

This clone was seen a few times. This chain uses TRBV24-1 with TRBJ2-5, with D perhaps TRBD1 (7 bases). The germline gives CDR1 KGHDR, CDR2 SFDVKD. Trimming removed 10 bases from V and 3 bases from J, with 17 bases in between. The CDR3 spans 14 residues. CDR3 bases: TGTGCCACTATGCCTGGGGGGACAGAAGAGACCCAGTACTTC. The encoded protein is CATMPGGTEETQYF.

The chain employs TRBV4-1 and TRBJ1-5; D possibly corresponds to TRBD1 (6 bases). The germline CDR1 and CDR2 sequences are MGHRA and YSYEKL. Trimming shortened V by 3 bases and J by 5 bases, and 17 bases separated the two germline ends. The CDR3 loop spans 16 amino acids. The CDR3 sequence is CASSQETNRADQPQHF. In nucleotides, the CDR3 is TGCGCCAGCAGCCAGGAAACTAACAGGGCTGATCAGCCCCAGCATTTT.

The chain combines TRBV4-2 with TRBJ1-4, with 7 bases that match TRBD1. The CDR3 consists of 17 residues. Germline lookup yields CDR1 LGHNA and CDR2 YNFKEQ. The V and J ends lost 0 bases and 0 bases, in that order; junction bases with no gene match: 4. This CDR3 is CASSQEVTGATNEKLFF. CDR3 DNA sequence: TGTGCCAGCAGCCAAGAGGTTACAGGGGCAACTAATGAAAAACTGTTTTTT.

This clone was observed a handful of times. V and J are TRBV5-1 and TRBJ1-2, with TRBD1 as a possible D gene (6 bases). CDR3 size: 14 residues. Germline assignment: CDR1 SGHRS and CDR2 YFSETQ. Between the trimmed V and J ends, which lost 2 bases and 8 bases, there was a span of 16 bases. Here the CDR3 DNA reads TGCGCCAGCAGCTTATCTTTGGGGGCGCCGGGCTACACCTTC. Translation gives CASSLSLGAPGYTF. The variable domain in full, completed from reference TRBV5-1 and TRBJ1-2, reads KAGVTQTPRYLIKTRGQQVTLSCSPISGHRSVSWYQQTPGQGLQFLFEYFSETQRNKGNFPGRFSGRQFSNSRSEMNVSTLELGDSALYLCASSLSLGAPGYTFGSGTRLTVV.

V usage is TRBV19 and J usage is TRBJ2-1, with TRBD2 identical over 12 bases. The V and J ends lost 5 bases and 7 bases, in that order; junction bases with no gene match: 6. Germline-derived CDR1 and CDR2 are LNHDA and SQIVND (reference sequence). The CDR3 totals 15 residues. CDR3 nucleotides: TGTGCCAGTAGTTATACTAGCGGGAGGTCTAATGAGCAGTTCTTC. As protein: CASSYTSGRSNEQFF.